The rows below give T cell receptor beta chains drawn from one sample of a study of T cell responses to AZD1222 COVID-19 vaccine. Generated by immunoSEQ multiplex PCR, the TCRdb table keeps only in-frame clones and is missing some. The sample includes fewer than 200,000 clones, roughly 92% seen only once; the top ten take approximately 1.5%. The sequencing here drew on peripheral blood, taken on day 0 of AZD1222 vaccination. The receptors were gathered from an adult in good health. Each CDR3 is given with its conserved first and last residue. A D gene is named only where the DNA matches it firmly.

v_call,j_call,d_call,cdr3_aa,cdr3_nt
TRBV27,TRBJ2-3,.,CATWAASTDTQYF,TGTGCCACATGGGCTGCTAGCACAGATACGCAGTATTTT
TRBV7-8,TRBJ2-5,.,CASSLVSGLGSGTQYF,TGTGCCAGCAGCTTAGTGTCGGGGCTTGGGTCGGGGACCCAGTACTTC
TRBV18,TRBJ1-6,.,CASSPNTVDNSPLHF,TGTGCCAGCTCACCAAACACGGTAGATAATTCACCCCTCCACTTT
TRBV3-1/TRBV3-2,TRBJ1-5,.,CASSRGGYSNQPQHF,TGTGCCAGCAGCCGAGGGGGTTATAGCAATCAGCCCCAGCATTTT
TRBV6-2/TRBV6-3,TRBJ1-2,TRBD1,CASSRQGAYGYTF,TGTGCCAGCAGTCGCCAGGGGGCCTATGGCTACACCTTC
TRBV6-5,TRBJ2-5,.,CASKTRQETQYF,TGTGCCAGCAAGACACGACAAGAGACCCAGTACTTC
TRBV18,TRBJ2-1,.,CASSQAPGSYNEQFF,TGTGCCAGCTCACAAGCGCCAGGCTCCTACAATGAGCAGTTCTTC
TRBV28,TRBJ1-2,TRBD1,CASRQTGEWGYTF,TGTGCCAGCAGACAAACAGGGGAATGGGGCTACACCTTC
TRBV18,TRBJ2-5,.,CASSPGRPQETQYF,TGTGCCAGCTCACCAGGGCGGCCACAAGAGACCCAGTACTTC
TRBV3-1/TRBV3-2,TRBJ1-1,.,CASSQAGGGTWTEAFF,TGTGCCAGCAGCCAAGCGGGGGGCGGAACGTGGACTGAAGCTTTCTTT
TRBV25-1,TRBJ2-3,TRBD2,CASSDFGGGTDTQYF,TGTGCCAGCAGTGATTTCGGGGGGGGAACAGATACGCAGTATTTT
TRBV6-5,TRBJ2-3,.,CASSYGGPDTQYF,TGTGCCAGCAGTTATGGGGGACCAGATACGCAGTATTTT
TRBV7-3,TRBJ1-1,.,CASSESGGWNTEAFF,TGTGCCAGCAGCGAAAGTGGGGGTTGGAACACTGAAGCTTTCTTT
TRBV5-1,TRBJ1-2,.,CASSEEGGYGYTF,TGCGCCAGCAGCGAAGAAGGGGGCTATGGCTACACCTTC
TRBV7-3,TRBJ2-1,.,CASSLTGSRNEQFF,TGTGCCAGCAGCTTAACTGGGTCCCGCAATGAGCAGTTCTTC
TRBV2,TRBJ1-5,TRBD1,CASSAGQGVRNQPQHF,TGTGCCAGCAGTGCGGGCCAGGGGGTACGGAATCAGCCCCAGCATTTT
TRBV2,TRBJ1-1,.,CASKYEGRWIEAFF,TGTGCCAGCAAGTACGAGGGACGGTGGATAGAAGCTTTCTTT
TRBV7-3,TRBJ1-2,.,CASSLTLGDTHGYTF,TGTGCCAGCAGCTTAACGTTGGGGGATACGCATGGCTACACCTTC